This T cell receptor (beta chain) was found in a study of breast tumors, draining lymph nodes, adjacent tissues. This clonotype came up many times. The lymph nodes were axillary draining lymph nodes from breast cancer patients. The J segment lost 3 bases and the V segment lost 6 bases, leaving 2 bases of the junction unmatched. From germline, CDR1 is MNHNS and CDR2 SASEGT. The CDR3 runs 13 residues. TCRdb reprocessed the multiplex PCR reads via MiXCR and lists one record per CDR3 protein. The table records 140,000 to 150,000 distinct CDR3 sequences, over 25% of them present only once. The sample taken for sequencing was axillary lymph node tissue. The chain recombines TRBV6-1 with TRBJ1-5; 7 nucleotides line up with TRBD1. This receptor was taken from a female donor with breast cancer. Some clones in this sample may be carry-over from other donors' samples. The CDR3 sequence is CASRGTANQPQHF. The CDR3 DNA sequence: TGTGCCAGCAGGGGGACAGCCAATCAGCCCCAGCATTTT.